This TCR beta chain was identified in a study of blood T cell repertoires in COVID-19. Germline V gene data show CDR1 as SGHVT and CDR2 as SQSDAQ. This CDR3 spans 15 amino acids. V dropped 6 bases and J dropped 6 bases, with 18 bases sitting between them. This table comes from immunoSEQ multiplex PCR, and its TCRdb copy is limited to in-frame clones, with some not included. The sample lists about 180,000 clones; about 86% were seen once. Sample: peripheral blood. This clonotype originated in a man in his fifties or sixties with active or convalescent COVID-19. This sequence joins TRBV7-4 and TRBJ1-5; D unresolved. The CDR3 DNA follows: TGTGCCAGCAGGCCCGATAGTACTTTATCTCAGCCCCAGCATTTT. Its translation: CASRPDSTLSQPQHF.